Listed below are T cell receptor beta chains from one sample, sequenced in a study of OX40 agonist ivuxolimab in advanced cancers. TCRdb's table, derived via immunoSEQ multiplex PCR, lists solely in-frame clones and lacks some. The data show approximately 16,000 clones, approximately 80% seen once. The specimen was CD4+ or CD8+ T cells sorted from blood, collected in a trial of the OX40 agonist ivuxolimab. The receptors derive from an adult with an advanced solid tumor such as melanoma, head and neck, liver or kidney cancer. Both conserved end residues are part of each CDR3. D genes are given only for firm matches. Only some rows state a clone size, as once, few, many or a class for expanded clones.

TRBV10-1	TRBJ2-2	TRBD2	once	CASSAGRLAFAGELFF	TGCGCCAGCAGTGCTGGGCGACTAGCGTTCGCCGGGGAGCTGTTTTTT
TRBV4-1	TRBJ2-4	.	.	CASSQEDSRGGAHIQYF	TGCGCCAGCAGCCAAGAAGATTCTCGAGGGGGGGCCCACATTCAGTACTTC
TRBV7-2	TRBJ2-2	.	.	CASSLLGGSNTGELFF	TGTGCCAGCAGCCTCCTCGGGGGCTCGAACACCGGGGAGCTGTTTTTT
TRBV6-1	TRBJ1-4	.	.	CASSGADEQMVDEKLFF	TGTGCCAGCAGTGGGGCAGATGAGCAAATGGTGGATGAAAAACTGTTTTTT
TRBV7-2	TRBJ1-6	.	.	CASSFGGYSPLHF	TGTGCCAGCAGCTTCGGGGGCTACTCACCCCTCCACTTT
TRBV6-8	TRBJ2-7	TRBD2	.	CASSYTGGSLNEQYF	TGTGCCAGCAGTTATACGGGGGGGAGTTTAAACGAGCAGTACTTC
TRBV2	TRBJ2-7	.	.	CASSVGNSYEQYF	TGTGCCAGCAGTGTGGGGAACTCCTACGAGCAGTACTTC
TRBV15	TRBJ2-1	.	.	CATSRDGVGDEQFF	TGTGCCACCAGCAGAGATGGGGTGGGAGATGAGCAGTTCTTC
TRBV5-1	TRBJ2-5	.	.	CASSFPQGQETQYF	TGCGCCAGCAGCTTCCCCCAGGGGCAAGAGACCCAGTACTTC
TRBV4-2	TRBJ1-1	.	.	CASSPRPISGALNTEAFF	TGTGCCAGCAGCCCGAGACCAATCTCAGGGGCCTTGAACACTGAAGCTTTCTTT
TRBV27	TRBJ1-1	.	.	CASSLLGGITEAFF	TGTGCCAGCAGTTTATTAGGGGGGATCACTGAAGCTTTCTTT
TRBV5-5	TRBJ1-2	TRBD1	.	CASSPPQGEYGYTF	TGTGCCAGCAGCCCCCCCCAGGGGGAGTATGGCTACACCTTC
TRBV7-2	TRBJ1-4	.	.	CASSLHSPNEKLFF	TGTGCCAGCAGCTTACACAGCCCGAATGAAAAACTGTTTTTT
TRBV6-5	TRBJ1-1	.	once	CASSARGNTEAFF	TGTGCCAGCAGCGCTAGGGGTAACACTGAAGCTTTCTTT
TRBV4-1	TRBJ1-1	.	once	CASSQDEVQAEAFF	TGCGCCAGCAGCCAAGATGAGGTCCAGGCTGAAGCTTTCTTT
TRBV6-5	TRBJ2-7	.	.	CASSYDVYEQYF	TGTGCCAGCAGTTACGATGTTTACGAGCAGTACTTC
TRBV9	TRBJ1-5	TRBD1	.	CASSSQGADNQPQHF	TGTGCCAGCAGCTCACAGGGGGCCGACAATCAGCCCCAGCATTTT
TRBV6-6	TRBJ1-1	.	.	CASSYSDSYTEAFF	TGTGCCAGCAGTTATTCCGACAGTTACACTGAAGCTTTCTTT
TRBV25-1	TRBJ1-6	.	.	CASSESSSVNSPLHF	TGTGCCAGCAGTGAAAGTTCCTCAGTAAATTCACCCCTCCACTTT
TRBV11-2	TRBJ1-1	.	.	CASSLIAGFGNTEAFF	TGTGCCAGCAGCTTAATAGCAGGGTTTGGGAACACTGAAGCTTTCTTT
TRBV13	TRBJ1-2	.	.	CASSPPGGGYTF	TGTGCCAGCAGTCCCCCCGGAGGCGGCTACACCTTC
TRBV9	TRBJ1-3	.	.	CASSVVGSGNTIYF	TGTGCCAGCAGCGTAGTTGGCTCTGGAAACACCATATATTTT
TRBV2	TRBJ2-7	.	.	CASSGGSGAGLHDEQYF	TGTGCCAGCAGTGGGGGATCGGGGGCGGGACTTCACGACGAGCAGTACTTC
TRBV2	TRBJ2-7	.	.	CASRGNEQYF	TGTGCCAGCAGGGGTAACGAGCAGTACTTC
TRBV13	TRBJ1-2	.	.	CASSLSLTGFYGYTF	TGTGCCAGCAGCTTATCCCTGACAGGATTCTATGGCTACACCTTC
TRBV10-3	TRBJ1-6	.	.	CAISESLGEGSPLHF	TGTGCCATCAGTGAGTCTCTAGGGGAAGGTTCACCCCTCCACTTT
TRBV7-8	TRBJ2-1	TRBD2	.	CASSPRLSGAGDNEQFF	TGTGCCAGCAGCCCCCGGTTAAGTGGAGCGGGGGACAATGAGCAGTTCTTC
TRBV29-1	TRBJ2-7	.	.	CSVEDGNLSYEQYF	TGCAGCGTTGAAGACGGGAACTTATCCTACGAGCAGTACTTC
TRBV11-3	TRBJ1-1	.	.	CASSPRRGSNTEAFF	TGTGCCAGCAGCCCCCGCAGGGGCTCGAACACTGAAGCTTTCTTT
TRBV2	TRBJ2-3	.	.	CASSETSSQDTQYF	TGTGCCAGCAGTGAAACGAGCTCCCAGGATACGCAGTATTTT
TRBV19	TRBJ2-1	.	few	CASSTLPYEQFF	TGTGCCAGTAGTACTTTACCCTATGAGCAGTTCTTC
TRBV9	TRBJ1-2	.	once	CASSVEGINYGYTF	TGTGCCAGCAGCGTAGAAGGGATTAACTATGGCTACACCTTC
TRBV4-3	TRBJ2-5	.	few	CASSQDRLRETQYF	TGCGCCAGCAGCCAAGATCGGCTCCGGGAGACCCAGTACTTC
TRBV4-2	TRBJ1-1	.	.	CASSLVQGGVTEAFF	TGTGCCAGCAGCTTGGTGCAGGGTGGAGTCACTGAAGCTTTCTTT
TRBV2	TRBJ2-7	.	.	CASMPGTSDEQYF	TGTGCCAGCATGCCAGGTACAAGCGACGAGCAGTACTTC
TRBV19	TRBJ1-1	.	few	CASSIGHMNTEAFF	TGTGCCAGTAGTATCGGCCACATGAACACTGAAGCTTTCTTT
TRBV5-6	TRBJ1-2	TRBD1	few	CASSLGGGTDYYGYTF	TGTGCCAGCAGCTTAGGCGGGGGGACAGACTACTATGGCTACACCTTC
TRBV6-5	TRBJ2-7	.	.	CASSYSVDSSYEQYF	TGTGCCAGCAGTTACTCGGTGGACAGCTCCTACGAGCAGTACTTC
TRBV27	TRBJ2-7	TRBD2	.	CASSLGRGGYEQYF	TGTGCCAGCAGTTTAGGGCGGGGGGGCTACGAGCAGTACTTC
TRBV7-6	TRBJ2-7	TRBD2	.	CASSLELAGALGDEQYF	TGTGCCAGCAGCTTAGAACTAGCGGGGGCCCTTGGCGACGAGCAGTACTTC
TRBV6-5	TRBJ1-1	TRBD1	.	CASSYTQTGGIAAFF	TGTGCCAGCAGTTACACCCAGACAGGGGGTATCGCAGCTTTCTTT